This T cell receptor beta chain was retrieved from a study of identical twins. Study results and limitations: Out-of-frame beta chain sequences displayed weaker excess sharing between twins.

This clonotype was seen more than once but under ten times. Its antigen is currently unknown. Unique molecular identifiers were present on the cDNA, and a universal primer site came from template switching. From the 5' RACE reads, TCRdb called clonotypes with MiXCR, one entry per CDR3 protein. The sample lists roughly 200,000 distinct CDR3 sequences, less than 20% occurring once. V dropped 5 bases and J dropped 2; count of bases not matched to a gene: 7. The CDR3 extends over 15 amino acids. Germline values: CDR1 PRHDT, CDR2 FYEKMQ (reference sequence). The data also belong to a second study, concerning T cells expressing NK-cell markers. That work states: Among the eight sequenced donors, seven tested HCMV-seropositive and one tested seronegative. As a fraction of CD8+ T cells, dominant NKG2C+ clonotypes reached about 1.0-8% in six or seven donors.

This chain joins TRBV13 and TRBJ2-3; 7 bases map to TRBD2. Specimen: CD8+ T cells sorted from blood. This TCR derives from a woman between 18 and 29 years old in good health. CDR3 sequence: CASSPRLAYTDTQYF. Written as DNA, the CDR3 is TGTGCCAGCAGCCCCCGACTAGCTTACACAGATACGCAGTATTTT.